Each of the 16 T cell receptor beta chains below was sequenced from the same sample in a study of Ad26.COV2.S vaccination and SARS-CoV-2 variants. Treatment denoted: some 19 received Ad26.COV2.S at low or high dose, single or two shots; 5 received placebo; per-sample allocation not given. Specimen acquisition occurred on day 63 following the initial vaccine or placebo injection. Produced via immunoSEQ multiplex PCR; TCRdb's table is partial and in-frame only. Seen here are 300,000 to 350,000 clones, 85% to 90% observed once, and the top ten hold around 5.5%. The sequenced sample was peripheral blood, obtained in a trial of Ad26.COV2.S vaccine versus placebo. Receptor source: a person between 18 and 65 years old who received the Ad26.COV2.S COVID-19 vaccine or a placebo.

The chain links TRBV18 to TRBJ2-5; D gene unclear. Looked up from germline, CDR1 is KGHSH and CDR2 is LQKENI. The CDR3 sequence is 14 residues long. Trimming stripped 5 bases from V and 2 bases from J, with 12 bases between. In nucleotides, the CDR3 is TGTGCCAGCTCATCTGGGTGGCAGCAAGAGACCCAGTACTTC. This gives the protein CASSSGWQQETQYF.

V gene TRBV7-3 combines with J gene TRBJ2-1; the match to TRBD2 covers 7 bases. The CDR3 length is 15 residues. Germline CDR1 SGHTA, CDR2 FQGTGA. Unmatched junction bases numbered 8, after V lost 5 bases and J lost 4 bases. The CDR3 here is CASSHGGDPYNEQFF. The CDR3 bases are TGTGCCAGCAGCCATGGGGGGGACCCATACAATGAGCAGTTCTTC.

The J gene is TRBJ2-2, the V gene TRBV10-3, with TRBD1 identical over 11 bases. The CDR3 length is 14 residues. Germline loops: CDR1 ENHRY, CDR2 SYGVKD. Trimming took 5 bases from V and 6 from J; bases not matched to a gene: 2. The CDR3 region has the DNA TGTGCCATCAGTCCGGGACAGGGGGCCGGGGAGCTGTTTTTT. Translated, it gives CAISPGQGAGELFF.

Written as DNA, the CDR3 is TGTGCCAGCAGCAGTAGCGGGGGCGGCTCCTACGAGCAGTACGTC. Residues: CASSSSGGGSYEQYV. The V gene is TRBV13, the J gene TRBJ2-7; 9 bases map to TRBD2. CDR3 length equals 15 residues. Germline CDR1 PRHDT, CDR2 FYEKMQ (reference sequence). Losses at the gene ends were 5 bases for V and 0 bases for J; bases not matched to a gene: 5.

The chain uses TRBV5-1 and TRBJ2-2; D might be TRBD2 (8 bases). The V and J ends lost 0 bases and 7 bases respectively, with 16 bases between them. Germline V gene sequence: CDR1 SGHRS, CDR2 YFSETQ. This CDR3 is 16 amino acids long. CDR3 DNA: TGCGCCAGCAGCTTGGCCGGGGGGGACAGCATCGGGGAGCTGTTTTTT. Amino acids: CASSLAGGDSIGELFF.

This rearrangement joins TRBV5-1 to TRBJ2-2, with TRBD1 as a possible D gene (5 bases). V was trimmed by 4 bases and J by 4 bases, leaving 17 bases between them. Germline V lookup: CDR1 SGHRS, CDR2 YFSETQ. There are 16 residues in the CDR3. Written as DNA, the CDR3 is TGCGCCAGCAGCCTGGACCGCAGGGTAGGCACCGGGGAGCTGTTTTTT. Protein product: CASSLDRRVGTGELFF.

The chain recombines TRBV18 with TRBJ1-4, with D unclear. This CDR3 has 15 residues. Trimming took off 5 bases at V and 3 bases at J, with 13 bases between the two ends. From germline, CDR1 is KGHSH and CDR2 LQKENI. The DNA of the CDR3 is TGTGCCAGCTCAGCCAATGTCGCGGCTAATGAAAAACTGTTTTTT. Translation: CASSANVAANEKLFF.

J is TRBJ2-1 and V is TRBV6-2 or TRBV6-3; maybe TRBD2 (6 bases). The CDR3 is 17 amino acids. Looked up from germline, CDR1 is MNHEY and CDR2 is SVGEGT. Trimming removed 0 bases from V and 0 bases from J, with 12 bases in between. The CDR3 nucleotides read TGTGCCAGCAGTTACTCTACGGGGGAGAGCTCCTACAATGAGCAGTTCTTC. Translation gives CASSYSTGESSYNEQFF.

V gene TRBV6-2 or TRBV6-3 combines with J gene TRBJ1-5; possible D gene TRBD1, 5 bases. The CDR3 consists of 17 residues. The ends were cut back, 0 bases at V and 4 bases at J, with 16 bases in the middle. Germline loops: CDR1 MNHEY, CDR2 SVGEGT. The CDR3 sequence is CASSYSPRTTTNQPQHF. DNA of the CDR3: TGTGCCAGCAGTTACTCGCCCCGGACAACAACAAATCAGCCCCAGCATTTT.

J is TRBJ2-3 and V is TRBV6-5; 7 bases fit TRBD2. The CDR3 sequence is 15 residues long. The ends lost 3 bases at V and 2 bases at J; junction bases unmatched: 5. CDR1 is MNHEY, CDR2 SVGAGI, per germline. The CDR3 region has the DNA TGTGCCAGCAGTTATGGGCGGGAGTCCACAGATACGCAGTATTTT. It translates to CASSYGRESTDTQYF.

The gene calls are TRBV5-1 and TRBJ1-1; the D is unclear. V shed 4 bases and J shed 0 bases, with 7 bases lying between them. The CDR3 totals 13 residues. Germline CDR1 is SGHRS and CDR2 is YFSETQ. Written as DNA, the CDR3 is TGCGCCAGCAGCCAAGACATGAACACTGAAGCTTTCTTT. Translation: CASSQDMNTEAFF.

The chain carries TRBV28 and TRBJ1-2; TRBD1 matches at 8 bases. This CDR3 is 18 amino acids long. Germline V CDR1 and CDR2: MDHEN, SYDVKM. J gave up 5 bases and V 6 bases, and 20 bases lay outside the gene matches. The DNA of the CDR3 is TGTGCCAGCAGACCCACGACAGGGGTCCCTGGTCGTTGGTATGGCTACACCTTC. Translated: CASRPTTGVPGRWYGYTF.

The chain employs TRBV7-2 and TRBJ2-1; D is uncertain. CDR1 is SGHTA, CDR2 FQGNSA, per germline. This CDR3 comprises 15 residues. Trimming took off 3 bases at V and 6 bases at J, with 15 bases between the two ends. CDR3: CASSLVGDPVNEQFF. CDR3 in DNA: TGTGCCAGCAGCTTGGTTGGTGACCCGGTCAATGAGCAGTTCTTC.

V and J are TRBV19 and TRBJ1-2, with D uncertain. CDR3 size: 15 residues. From germline, CDR1 is LNHDA and CDR2 SQIVND (reference sequence). The germline V and J ends were trimmed by 5 bases and 0 bases, with 13 bases remaining between them. The CDR3 DNA follows: TGTGCCAGTAGTCCCTCGGCGGCATCTAACTATGGCTACACCTTC. Translation: CASSPSAASNYGYTF.

The chain recombines TRBV18 with TRBJ2-5; no clear D gene. CDR1 is KGHSH, CDR2 LQKENI, per germline. V was trimmed by 6 bases and J by 4 bases, leaving 12 bases between them. The CDR3 is 13 residues long. The CDR3 DNA reads TGTGCCAGCTCTATGGGGTTGGGAGAGACCCAGTACTTC. It is translated as CASSMGLGETQYF.

V usage is TRBV30 and J usage is TRBJ1-1; D uncertain. Germline assignment: CDR1 GTSNPN and CDR2 SVGIG (reference sequence). The CDR3 is 14 amino acids. The V and J ends lost 5 bases and 0 bases respectively, with 13 bases between them. The CDR3 spells CAWDLGALNTEAFF. In nucleotides, the CDR3 is TGTGCCTGGGACCTCGGTGCCCTGAACACTGAAGCTTTCTTT.